This entry describes one T cell receptor (beta chain). Per the germline V gene, CDR1 is DFQATT and CDR2 is SNEGSKA (reference sequence). The V and J ends lost 3 bases and 6 bases, in that order; junction bases with no gene match: 2. The CDR3 extends over 12 amino acids. This sample is part of a study of T-cell memory formation after mild COVID-19. The 5'RACE method, run with constant-segment primers, produced TCR alpha and TCR beta cDNA libraries (carrying sample barcodes and UMIs). TCRdb passed the 5' RACE reads through MiXCR, listing each CDR3 protein once. The table shows a few hundred thousand distinct CDR3 sequences, with around a sixth occurring only once.

Material for sequencing was PBMCs or a T cell subset sorted from them (not recorded which). The chain links TRBV20-1 to TRBJ2-3; 8 nucleotides line up with TRBD1. The TCR originated in a man between 18 and 35 years old who had mild COVID-19 (a few samples of this study predate the infection). Cell type and time point are not known. As DNA, the CDR3 is TGCAGTGCTAGTCAGGGGGCCGATACGCAGTATTTT. It is translated as CSASQGADTQYF.